Listed here are 23 T cell receptor beta chains from one sample, sequenced in a study of blood T cells in healthy people across ages. With a J-beta primer mix and a sample-barcoded 5' primer, a second PCR ran about 6 to 11 cycles. TCRdb analysed the 5' RACE reads with MiXCR anew, one entry per CDR3 protein. The table records about 760,000 distinct CDR3 sequences, around a quarter of them present only once. A further study also used this sample, focusing on T cells of mothers and their children.

The specimen was blood. These receptors came from a boy younger than 18 in good health.

This clonotype has a handful of counts. The CDR3 sequence: CASSQVAGEVETQYF. In DNA, the CDR3 is TGTGCCAGCAGCCAAGTAGCGGGTGAAGTGGAGACCCAGTACTTC. The chain is built from TRBV4-2 and TRBJ2-5; 7 bases fit TRBD2. With 1 base clipped from V and 5 bases from J, the junction kept 7 bases outside the gene matches. Germline-derived CDR1 and CDR2 are LGHNA and YNFKEQ. The CDR3 spans 15 residues.

This chain uses TRBV6-1 with TRBJ2-4; D is undetermined. This CDR3 has 15 amino acids. V lost 8 bases to trimming and J lost 0 bases, with 14 bases between them. Germline CDR1 is MNHNS and CDR2 is SASEGT. CDR3 DNA: TGTGCCAGCTGCCCGGGTACACTAGCCAAAAACATTCAGTACTTC. The encoded protein is CASCPGTLAKNIQYF.

This clonotype turned up a few times. This sequence joins TRBV10-3 and TRBJ2-5, with D possibly TRBD1 on 6 matching bases. The V gene lost 9 bases and the J gene lost 2 bases, with 13 bases spanning the gap. This CDR3 comprises 13 residues. Germline assignment: CDR1 ENHRY and CDR2 SYGVKD. The CDR3 DNA follows: TGTGCCATAAGGGACATCCAACAAGAGACCCAGTACTTC. This translates into CAIRDIQQETQYF.

This clonotype was found a few times. The rearrangement links TRBV18 to TRBJ2-5, with D hard to call. Germline CDR1 and CDR2: KGHSH and LQKENI. This CDR3 is built from 15 residues. The germline V and J ends were trimmed by 2 bases and 5 bases, with 15 bases remaining between them. CDR3 region: CASSPFLPEGETQYF. In DNA, the CDR3 is TGTGCCAGCTCACCATTCCTCCCAGAAGGGGAGACCCAGTACTTC.

The chain joins TRBV7-9 to TRBJ2-7, with 9 bases lining up with TRBD1. The CDR3 has 17 amino acids. After removal of 1 base from V and 5 bases from J, the junction contained 12 bases not matched to a gene. Per germline, CDR1 SEHNR and CDR2 FQNEAQ (reference sequence). The chain's CDR3 is CASSLVSIGTGPHEQYF. For the CDR3, the DNA is TGTGCCAGCAGCTTAGTCAGCATAGGGACAGGGCCCCACGAGCAGTACTTC.

The DNA for the CDR3 is TGTGCCAGCAGCTTAGTGGGACTAGGGGCCTATGAGCAGTTCTTC. The encoded protein is CASSLVGLGAYEQFF. V usage is TRBV7-9 and J usage is TRBJ2-1, with 8 bases fitting TRBD2. The length of the CDR3 is 15 residues. Germline V gene lookup returns CDR1 SEHNR and CDR2 FQNEAQ (reference sequence). The V and J ends lost 1 base and 8 bases, in that order; junction bases with no gene match: 7.

The chain couples TRBV29-1 to TRBJ2-1; D not resolved. Germline lookup yields CDR1 SQVTM and CDR2 ANQGSEA. V lost 3 bases to trimming and J lost 2 bases, with 8 bases between them. This CDR3 has 13 residues. CDR3 sequence: CSVDGGTYNEQFF. The DNA for the CDR3 is TGCAGCGTTGACGGTGGTACCTACAATGAGCAGTTCTTC.

V and J are TRBV7-2 and TRBJ1-2; perhaps TRBD1 as D (5 bases). Trimming removed 5 bases from V and 3 bases from J, with 13 bases in between. This CDR3 region has 14 residues. Germline CDR1 SGHTA, CDR2 FQGNSA. The DNA for the CDR3 is TGTGCCAGCAGCCAACCGAGGGGCGACTATGGCTACACCTTC. Encoded protein: CASSQPRGDYGYTF. The full variable domain, rest sourced from reference TRBV7-2 and TRBJ1-2, is GAGVSQSPSNKVTEKGKDVELRCDPISGHTALYWYRQSLGQGLEFLIYFQGNSAPDKSGLPSDRFSAERTGGSVSTLTIQRTQQEDSAVYLCASSQPRGDYGYTFGSGTRLTVV.

This sequence joins TRBV6-6 and TRBJ1-2; TRBD1 might be the D (5 bases). The V gene's germline CDR1 is MNHNY and CDR2 SVGAGI (reference sequence). Deletions cut 7 bases from V and 4 bases from J, with 16 bases between. The CDR3 length is 14 residues. The chain's CDR3 is CASTTGQAAYGYTF. In nucleotides, the CDR3 is TGTGCCAGCACCACCGGACAAGCAGCCTATGGCTACACCTTC.

This chain links TRBV15 with TRBJ2-7; D is ambiguous. The germline V gene has CDR1 LNHNV and CDR2 YYDKDF (reference sequence). The CDR3 has 13 residues. V was trimmed by 3 bases and J by 2 bases, leaving 8 bases between them. The CDR3 loop reads CATSRGGPYEQYF. The CDR3 region has the DNA TGTGCCACCAGCAGGGGTGGGCCCTACGAGCAGTACTTC.

Notes on this clonotype: The germline gene is not matched at one end of the junction; a read error may be the cause. The chain links TRBV5-5 to TRBJ1-2, with D possibly TRBD1 on 5 matching bases. Germline values: CDR1 SGHKS, CDR2 YYEKEE (reference sequence). The CDR3 covers 14 residues. The DNA for the CDR3 is TGTGCCAGCAGCTTGGGTGCAGGGAACTATAGCTACACCTTC. Translating it yields CASSLGAGNYSYTF.

CDR3 DNA sequence: TGTGCCAGCAGCCAAATAATGACGGCGGAACTGTTTTTT. This sequence encodes CASSQIMTAELFF. The V and J genes are TRBV6-2 or TRBV6-3 and TRBJ1-4; D is ambiguous. Germline-derived CDR1 and CDR2 are MNHEY and SVGEGT. The CDR3 has 13 amino acids. V lost 6 bases, J lost 12 bases, and 17 bases lay in between.

This clonotype was observed at least ten times. V and J are TRBV23-1 and TRBJ2-5, with 8 nucleotides matching TRBD1. TRBV23-1 is an ORF, and what it does is uncertain. The V and J ends lost 6 bases and 2 bases, in that order; junction bases with no gene match: 5. This CDR3 is built from 14 residues. CDR3 in amino acids: CASRLGQGQETQYF. The CDR3 DNA follows: TGCGCCAGCAGACTCGGACAGGGACAAGAGACCCAGTACTTC.

This chain links TRBV20-1 with TRBJ2-4; D possibly corresponds to TRBD2 (6 bases). Germline V gene lookup returns CDR1 DFQATT and CDR2 SNEGSKA (reference sequence). Trimming left V 6 bases short and J 0 bases short, with 15 bases between. This CDR3 comprises 15 residues. The CDR3 here is CSAAGSTLAKNIQYF. DNA for the CDR3: TGCAGTGCAGCGGGCAGTACCTTAGCCAAAAACATTCAGTACTTC.

The rearrangement links TRBV7-9 to TRBJ2-3; 9 bases are shared with TRBD2. Germline V gene lookup returns CDR1 SEHNR and CDR2 FQNEAQ (reference sequence). V lost 2 bases, J lost 3 bases, and 9 bases stayed unmatched. The length of the CDR3 is 17 residues. CDR3 nucleotide sequence: TGTGCCAGCAGCTTACAGCCCGCGGGGGGGCGGACAGATACGCAGTATTTT. Its translation: CASSLQPAGGRTDTQYF.

This clonotype was seen only a few times. The J gene is TRBJ2-7, the V gene TRBV6-6, with 11 bases identical to TRBD2. Germline CDR1 and CDR2: MNHNY and SVGAGI (reference sequence). This CDR3 has 14 amino acids. V shed 10 bases, J shed 3 bases, and the junction held 8 bases outside the gene matches. The CDR3 bases are TGTGCCACCGAATCCGGACTAGCGGGCTACGAGCAGTACTTC. Protein product: CATESGLAGYEQYF.

J is TRBJ2-7 and V is TRBV20-1, with TRBD1 matching over 8 bases. The ends lost 6 bases at V and 4 bases at J; junction bases unmatched: 8. This CDR3 is built from 13 residues. CDR1 and CDR2 (germline): DFQATT, SNEGSKA (reference sequence). CDR3 residues: CSARDRRLYEQYF. The CDR3 DNA follows: TGCAGTGCGAGGGACAGGAGATTATACGAGCAGTACTTC.

This clonotype has only a few counts. This chain connects TRBV7-2 to TRBJ2-3, with a tentative D call TRBD2 (5 bases). There are 15 residues in the CDR3. Germline V gene data show CDR1 as SGHTA and CDR2 as FQGNSA. Trimming removed 2 bases at V and 2 bases at J, with 11 bases between. The CDR3 region has the DNA TGTGCCAGCAGCTTATGGGTAGCGAACACAGATACGCAGTATTTT. This codes for CASSLWVANTDTQYF.

This clonotype was observed a handful of times. The chain uses TRBV4-1 and TRBJ2-5, with 8 bases aligning to TRBD1. Per the germline V gene, CDR1 is MGHRA and CDR2 is YSYEKL. The V gene end was trimmed by 5 bases and the J gene end by 11 bases; junction bases not matched to a gene: 22. The CDR3 runs 17 residues. The CDR3 reads CASSLHSGTGNEGEQYF. CDR3 in DNA: TGCGCCAGCAGCTTACACTCCGGGACAGGAAATGAAGGGGAGCAGTACTTC.

This clonotype was seen a handful of times. The V and J genes are TRBV21-1 and TRBJ2-5; the D segment call TRBD2 is taken from the table without a DNA check. TRBV21-1 is termed a pseudogene. The CDR3 totals 16 residues. CDR3 residues: CASSNVCGGVQETQYF. The CDR3, as DNA: TGTGCCAGCAGCAATGTGTGCGGCGGGGTGCAAGAGACCCAGTACTTC.

Ten or more counts support this clonotype. This chain links TRBV27 with TRBJ2-7; D may be TRBD2 (6 bases). Germline CDR1 and CDR2: MNHEY and SMNVEV (reference sequence). This CDR3 spans 13 amino acids. Trimming shortened V by 0 bases and J by 4 bases, and 7 bases separated the two germline ends. The CDR3 DNA follows: TGTGCCAGCAGTTTATCGGAGGGGTACGAGCAGTACTTC. It specifies CASSLSEGYEQYF.

This clonotype was detected only a few times. V usage is TRBV5-6 and J usage is TRBJ2-1; D possibly corresponds to TRBD2 (5 bases). CDR1 and CDR2 (germline): SGHDT, YYEEEE. CDR3 size: 15 residues. The V end was cut by 4 bases, the J end by 0 bases, with 11 bases between. The CDR3 sequence: CASSQAVSSYNEQFF. In DNA form, the CDR3 reads TGTGCCAGCAGCCAAGCGGTTAGCTCCTACAATGAGCAGTTCTTC.

The chain has TRBV3-1 and TRBJ2-1, with TRBD2 matching 8 bases. J lost 1 base, V lost 4 bases, and 6 bases had no gene match. The CDR3 has 16 residues. CDR1 is LGHDT, CDR2 YNNKEL, per germline (reference sequence). The CDR3: CASSPTSGASYNEQFF. In DNA form, the CDR3 reads TGTGCCAGCAGCCCCACTAGCGGTGCGTCCTACAATGAGCAGTTCTTC.